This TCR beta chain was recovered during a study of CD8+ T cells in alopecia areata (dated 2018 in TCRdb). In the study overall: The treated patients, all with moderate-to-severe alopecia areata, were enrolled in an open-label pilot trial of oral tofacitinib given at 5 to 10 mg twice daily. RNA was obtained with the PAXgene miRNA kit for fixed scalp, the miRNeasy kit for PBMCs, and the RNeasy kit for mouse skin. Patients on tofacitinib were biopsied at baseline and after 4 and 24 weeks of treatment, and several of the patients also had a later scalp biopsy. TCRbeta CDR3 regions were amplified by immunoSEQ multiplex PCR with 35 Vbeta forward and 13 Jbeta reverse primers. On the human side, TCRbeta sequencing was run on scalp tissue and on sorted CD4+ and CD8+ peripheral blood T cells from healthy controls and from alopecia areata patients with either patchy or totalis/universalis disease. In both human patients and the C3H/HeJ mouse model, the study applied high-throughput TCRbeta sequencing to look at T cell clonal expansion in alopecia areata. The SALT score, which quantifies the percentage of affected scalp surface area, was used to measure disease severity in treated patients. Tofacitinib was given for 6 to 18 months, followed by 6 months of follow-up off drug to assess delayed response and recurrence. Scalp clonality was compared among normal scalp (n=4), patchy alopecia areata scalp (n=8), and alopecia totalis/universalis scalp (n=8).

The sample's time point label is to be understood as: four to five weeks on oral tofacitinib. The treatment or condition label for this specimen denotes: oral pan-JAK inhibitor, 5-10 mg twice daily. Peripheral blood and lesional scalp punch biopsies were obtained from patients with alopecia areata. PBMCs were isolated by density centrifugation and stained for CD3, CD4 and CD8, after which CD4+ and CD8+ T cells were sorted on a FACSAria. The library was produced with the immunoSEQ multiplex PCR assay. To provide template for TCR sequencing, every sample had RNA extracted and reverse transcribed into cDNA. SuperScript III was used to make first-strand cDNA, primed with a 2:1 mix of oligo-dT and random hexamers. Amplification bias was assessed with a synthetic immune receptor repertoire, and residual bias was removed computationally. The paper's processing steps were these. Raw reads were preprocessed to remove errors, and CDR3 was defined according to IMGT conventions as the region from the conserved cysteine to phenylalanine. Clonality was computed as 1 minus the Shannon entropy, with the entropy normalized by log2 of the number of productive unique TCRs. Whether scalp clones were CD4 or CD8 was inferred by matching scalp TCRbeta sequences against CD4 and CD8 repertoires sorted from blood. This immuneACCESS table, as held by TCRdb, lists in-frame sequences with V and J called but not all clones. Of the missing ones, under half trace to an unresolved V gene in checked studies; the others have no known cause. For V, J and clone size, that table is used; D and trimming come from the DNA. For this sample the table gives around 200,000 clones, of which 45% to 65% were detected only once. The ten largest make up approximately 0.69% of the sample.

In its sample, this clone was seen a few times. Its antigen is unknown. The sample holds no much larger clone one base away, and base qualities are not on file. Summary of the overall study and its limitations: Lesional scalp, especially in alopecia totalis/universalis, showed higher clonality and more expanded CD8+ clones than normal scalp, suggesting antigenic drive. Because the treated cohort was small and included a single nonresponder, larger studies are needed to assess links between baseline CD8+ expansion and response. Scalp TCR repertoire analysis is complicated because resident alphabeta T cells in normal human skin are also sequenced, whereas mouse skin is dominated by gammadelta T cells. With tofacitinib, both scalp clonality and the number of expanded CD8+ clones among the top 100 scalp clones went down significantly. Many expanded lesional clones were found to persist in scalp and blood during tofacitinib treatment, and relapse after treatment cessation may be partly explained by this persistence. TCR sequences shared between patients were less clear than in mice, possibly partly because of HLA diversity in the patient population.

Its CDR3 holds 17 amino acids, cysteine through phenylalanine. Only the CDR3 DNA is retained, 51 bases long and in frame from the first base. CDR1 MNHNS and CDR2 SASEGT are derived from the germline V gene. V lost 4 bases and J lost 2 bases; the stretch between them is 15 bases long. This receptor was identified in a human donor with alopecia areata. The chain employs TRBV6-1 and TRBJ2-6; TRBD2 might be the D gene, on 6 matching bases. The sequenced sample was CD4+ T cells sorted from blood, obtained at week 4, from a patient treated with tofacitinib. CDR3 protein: CASSARGIVPGANVLTF. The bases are TGTGCCAGCAGTGCCCGGGGGATCGTCCCTGGGGCCAACGTCCTGACTTTC.